This TCR beta chain was recovered during a study of monozygotic twins with cystic fibrosis. CDR3 length: 16 residues. Germline values: CDR1 SQVTM, CDR2 ANQGSEA. With 4 bases clipped from V and 2 bases from J, the junction kept 7 bases outside the gene matches. Profiling relied on immunoSEQ multiplex PCR, and the TCRdb table lists in-frame clones only, not all of them. The sample yields tens of thousands of clones, 70% to 90% seen once. The TCR comes from a girl aged 2 to 10 with cystic fibrosis. The sample taken for sequencing was blood. The J gene is TRBJ2-1, the V gene TRBV29-1; 11 nucleotides align to TRBD2. CDR3 in DNA: TGCAGCGTTGTTTTAACTAGCGGGAGTACCTACAATGAGCAGTTCTTC. It translates to CSVVLTSGSTYNEQFF.